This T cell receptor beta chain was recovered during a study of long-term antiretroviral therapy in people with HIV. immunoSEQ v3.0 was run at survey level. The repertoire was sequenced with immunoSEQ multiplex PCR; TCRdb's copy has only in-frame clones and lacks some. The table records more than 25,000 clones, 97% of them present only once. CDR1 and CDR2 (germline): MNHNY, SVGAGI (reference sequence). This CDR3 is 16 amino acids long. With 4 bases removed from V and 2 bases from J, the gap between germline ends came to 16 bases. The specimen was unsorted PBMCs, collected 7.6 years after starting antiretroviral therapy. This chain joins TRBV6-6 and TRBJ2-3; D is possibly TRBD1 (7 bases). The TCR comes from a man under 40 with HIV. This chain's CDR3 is CASSSTGRGDTDTQYF. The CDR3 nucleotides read TGTGCCAGCAGTTCCACCGGCAGGGGGGACACAGATACGCAGTATTTT.